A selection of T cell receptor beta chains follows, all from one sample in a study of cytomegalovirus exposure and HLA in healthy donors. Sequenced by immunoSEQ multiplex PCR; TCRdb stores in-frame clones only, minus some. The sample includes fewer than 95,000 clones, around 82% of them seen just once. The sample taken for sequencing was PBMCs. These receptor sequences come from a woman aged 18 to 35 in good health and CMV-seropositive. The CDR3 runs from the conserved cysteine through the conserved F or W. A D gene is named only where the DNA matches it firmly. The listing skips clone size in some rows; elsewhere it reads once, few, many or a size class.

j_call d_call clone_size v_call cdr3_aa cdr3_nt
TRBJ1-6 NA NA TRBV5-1 CASCPESSYNSPLHF TGCGCCAGCTGTCCCGAGAGCTCCTATAATTCACCCCTCCACTTT
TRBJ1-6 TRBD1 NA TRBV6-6 CASSSLTGGNSPLHF TGTGCCAGCAGTTCCCTGACAGGGGGAAATTCACCCCTCCACTTT
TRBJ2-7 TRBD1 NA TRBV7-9 CASSRRDRSYEQYF TGTGCCAGCAGCCGAAGGGACAGGTCCTACGAGCAGTACTTC
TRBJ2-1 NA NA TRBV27 CASSLSGALYNEQFF TGTGCCAGCAGTTTATCGGGGGCCCTTTACAATGAGCAGTTCTTC
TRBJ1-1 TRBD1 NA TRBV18 CASSPPGGRDTEAFF TGTGCCAGCTCACCCCCAGGGGGAAGGGACACTGAAGCTTTCTTT
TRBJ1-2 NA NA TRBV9 CASSGSGGGAGYGYTF TGTGCCAGCAGCGGGTCTGGAGGCGGGGCAGGCTATGGCTACACCTTC
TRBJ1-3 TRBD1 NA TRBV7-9 CASSPSTGDLGNTIYF TGTGCCAGCAGCCCTTCGACAGGGGACCTTGGAAACACCATATATTTT
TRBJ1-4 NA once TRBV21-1 CASSKKTHRGEKLFF TGTGCCAGCAGCAAAAAAACCCACCGAGGGGAAAAACTGTTTTTT
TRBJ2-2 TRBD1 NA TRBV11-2 CASGQGMDGELFF TGTGCCAGCGGACAGGGGATGGACGGGGAGCTGTTTTTT
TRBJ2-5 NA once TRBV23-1 CASSQPSRAQTQYF TGCGCCAGCAGTCAACCGTCCAGGGCCCAGACCCAGTACTTC
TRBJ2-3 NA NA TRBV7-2 CASSLDFSDTDTQYF TGTGCCAGCAGCTTAGATTTTAGCGACACAGATACGCAGTATTTT
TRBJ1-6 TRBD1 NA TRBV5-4 CASSFSRQGRGSPLHF TGTGCCAGCAGCTTTAGTCGACAGGGTCGAGGTTCACCCCTCCACTTT
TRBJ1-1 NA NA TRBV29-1 CSGVGNTEAFF TGCAGCGGCGTTGGGAACACTGAAGCTTTCTTT
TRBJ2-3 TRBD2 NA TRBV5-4 CASSLAGGDTQYF TGTGCCAGCAGCTTGGCCGGGGGGGATACGCAGTATTTT
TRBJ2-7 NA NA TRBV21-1 CASSKGPGGQTQAYEQYF TGTGCCAGCAGCAAAGGACCGGGAGGACAGACTCAAGCCTACGAGCAGTACTTC
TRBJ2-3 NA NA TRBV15 CATSTSPDTYTDTQYF TGTGCCACCAGCACCTCCCCGGACACCTACACAGATACGCAGTATTTT
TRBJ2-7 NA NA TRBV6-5 CASSDRTAYEQYF TGTGCCAGCAGTGACAGGACCGCCTACGAGCAGTACTTC
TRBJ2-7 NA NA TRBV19 CASSITSNARISYEQYF TGTGCCAGTAGTATAACGTCCAACGCGCGGATCTCCTACGAGCAGTACTTC
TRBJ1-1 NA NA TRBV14 CASSQGGWTEAFF TGTGCCAGCAGCCAAGGAGGTTGGACTGAAGCTTTCTTT
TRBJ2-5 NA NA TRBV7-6 CASSLSPGETQYF TGTGCCAGCAGCTTAAGCCCCGGGGAGACCCAGTACTTC
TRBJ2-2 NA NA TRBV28 CASSSGQTTGELFF TGTGCCAGCAGTTCCGGACAGACCACCGGGGAGCTGTTTTTT
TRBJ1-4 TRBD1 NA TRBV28 CASSPLTGGINEKLFF TGTGCCAGCAGTCCATTGACAGGGGGCATTAATGAAAAACTGTTTTTT
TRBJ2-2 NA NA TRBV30 CAWSSGPGELFF TGTGCCTGGAGCAGCGGTCCCGGGGAGCTGTTTTTT
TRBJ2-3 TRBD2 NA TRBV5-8 CASSLGFRGGLDTQYF TGTGCCAGCAGCTTGGGGTTCCGGGGGGGGCTGGATACGCAGTATTTT
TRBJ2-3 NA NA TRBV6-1 CASSDPWADTQYF TGTGCCAGCAGTGACCCCTGGGCGGATACGCAGTATTTT
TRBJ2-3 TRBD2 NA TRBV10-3 CASQRGGHSDTQYF TGTGCCAGTCAGCGGGGGGGCCACTCAGATACGCAGTATTTT
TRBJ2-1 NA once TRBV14 CASSQIYGSDYNEQFF TGTGCCAGCAGCCAAATCTACGGGAGTGACTACAATGAGCAGTTCTTC
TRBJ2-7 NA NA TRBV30 CAWSTQGEQYF TGTGCCTGGAGTACCCAGGGGGAGCAGTACTTC
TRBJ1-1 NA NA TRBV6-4 CASTPGVNTEAFF TGTGCCAGTACCCCCGGGGTGAACACTGAAGCTTTCTTT
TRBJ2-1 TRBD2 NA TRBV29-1 CSARSGGRNNEQFF TGCAGCGCTCGGAGCGGGGGGCGGAACAATGAGCAGTTCTTC
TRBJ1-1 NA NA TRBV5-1 CASSFGNTEAFF TGCGCCAGCAGCTTCGGGAACACTGAAGCTTTCTTT
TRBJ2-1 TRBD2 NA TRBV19 CASSIVAGGYYNEQFF TGTGCCAGTAGTATAGTAGCGGGGGGATACTACAATGAGCAGTTCTTC
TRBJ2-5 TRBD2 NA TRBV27 CASSLRGDPRGETQYF TGTGCCAGCAGTTTACGGGGGGACCCTCGGGGGGAGACCCAGTACTTC
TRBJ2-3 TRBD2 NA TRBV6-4 CASSDSAGGPDTQYF TGTGCCAGCAGTGACTCAGCGGGGGGGCCAGATACGCAGTATTTT
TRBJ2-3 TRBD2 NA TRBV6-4 CASSETSGGTDTQYF TGTGCCAGCAGTGAGACTAGCGGGGGCACAGATACGCAGTATTTT
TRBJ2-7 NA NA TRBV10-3 CAISEPELRVEQYF TGTGCCATCAGTGAACCTGAGCTCCGGGTCGAGCAGTACTTC
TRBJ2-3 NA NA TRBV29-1 CSVESTGIPDTQYF TGCAGCGTGGAGAGCACAGGGATCCCAGATACGCAGTATTTT
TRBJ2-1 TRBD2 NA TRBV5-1 CASSLTAGGLGEQFF TGCGCCAGCAGCTTGACTGCGGGGGGGCTGGGTGAGCAGTTCTTC
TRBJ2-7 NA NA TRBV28 CASSLEPGNLGEQYF TGTGCCAGCAGTTTAGAGCCGGGAAACCTTGGGGAGCAGTACTTC
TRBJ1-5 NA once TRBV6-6 CASSYSTGGGQPQHF TGTGCCAGCAGTTACTCGACGGGGGGTGGTCAGCCCCAGCATTTT
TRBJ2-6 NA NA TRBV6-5 CASSYSYSGANVLTF TGTGCCAGCAGTTACTCTTACTCTGGGGCCAACGTCCTGACTTTC
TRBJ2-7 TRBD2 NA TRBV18 CASSNSGGSYEQYF TGTGCCAGCTCCAACAGCGGGGGCTCCTACGAGCAGTACTTC
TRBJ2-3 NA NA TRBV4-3 CASSQDPPIQGGQYF TGCGCCAGCAGCCAAGATCCCCCCATACAGGGTGGGCAGTATTTT
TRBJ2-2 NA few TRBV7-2 CASSFYTGELFF TGTGCCAGCAGCTTCTACACCGGGGAGCTGTTTTTT
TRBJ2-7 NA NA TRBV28 CASRSQGSSYEQYF TGTGCCAGCAGGTCACAGGGCTCTTCCTACGAGCAGTACTTC
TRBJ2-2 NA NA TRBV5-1 CASSPLSANTGELFF TGCGCCAGCAGCCCACTATCCGCGAACACCGGGGAGCTGTTTTTT
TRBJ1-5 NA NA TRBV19 CASSRQNANQPQHF TGTGCCAGTAGTCGACAGAACGCCAATCAGCCCCAGCATTTT
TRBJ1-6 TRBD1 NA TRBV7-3 CASSDPIVAGGFFNSPLHF TGTGCCAGCAGCGACCCTATTGTTGCAGGGGGCTTTTTTAATTCACCCCTCCACTTT
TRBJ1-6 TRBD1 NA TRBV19 CASNDRGWNSPLHF TGTGCCAGTAACGACAGGGGATGGAATTCACCCCTCCACTTT
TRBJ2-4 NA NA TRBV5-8 CASSLGQLLAKNIQYF TGTGCCAGCAGCTTGGGACAGCTACTAGCCAAAAACATTCAGTACTTC
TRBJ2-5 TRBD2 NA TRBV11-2 CASSYPSGVSGGKETQYF TGTGCCAGCAGCTATCCTTCCGGCGTTAGCGGGGGGAAAGAGACCCAGTACTTC
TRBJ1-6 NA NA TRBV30 CAWSPTGKSSYNSPLHF TGTGCCTGGAGTCCGACAGGCAAGAGCTCCTATAATTCACCCCTCCACTTT
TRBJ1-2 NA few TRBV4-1 CASSQPLEQAMSIYTF TGCGCCAGCAGCCAACCCCTGGAACAGGCGATGAGTATCTACACCTTC
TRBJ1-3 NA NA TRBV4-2 CASSLFGDISGNTIYF TGTGCCAGCAGCCTTTTCGGGGACATCTCTGGAAACACCATATATTTT
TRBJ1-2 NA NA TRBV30 CAWSVLGTNYGYTF TGTGCCTGGAGTGTACTCGGGACAAACTATGGCTACACCTTC
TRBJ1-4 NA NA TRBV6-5 CASSYSGGSNEKLFF TGTGCCAGCAGTTACTCTGGGGGGAGTAATGAAAAACTGTTTTTT
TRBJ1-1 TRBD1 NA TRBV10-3 CAIYREGATEAFF TGTGCCATCTATAGAGAGGGGGCGACTGAAGCTTTCTTT
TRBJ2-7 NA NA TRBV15 CATSSDEGTTPEQYF TGTGCCACCAGCAGCGACGAGGGGACAACCCCCGAGCAGTACTTC
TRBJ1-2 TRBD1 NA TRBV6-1 CASSEGPGQGGGYTF TGTGCCAGCAGTGAAGGGCCGGGACAGGGTGGTGGCTACACCTTC
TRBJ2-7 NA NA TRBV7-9 CASSSSMWTQYF TGTGCCAGCAGCTCTTCCATGTGGACTCAGTACTTC